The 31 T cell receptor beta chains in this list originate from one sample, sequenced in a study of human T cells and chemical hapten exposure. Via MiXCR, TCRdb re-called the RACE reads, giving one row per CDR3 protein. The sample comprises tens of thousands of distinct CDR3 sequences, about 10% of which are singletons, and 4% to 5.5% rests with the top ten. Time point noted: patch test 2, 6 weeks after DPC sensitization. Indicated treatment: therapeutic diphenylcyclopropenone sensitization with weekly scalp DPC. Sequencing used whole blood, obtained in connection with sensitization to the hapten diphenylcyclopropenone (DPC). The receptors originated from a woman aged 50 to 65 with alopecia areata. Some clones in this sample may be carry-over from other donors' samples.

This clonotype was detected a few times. The CDR3 here is CASSQDLAGGFYEQYF. DNA for the CDR3: TGCGCCAGCAGCCAAGATCTCGCGGGAGGGTTCTACGAGCAGTACTTC. This sequence joins TRBV4-3 and TRBJ2-7; 9 bases agree with TRBD2. The CDR3 totals 16 residues. Germline CDR1 LGHNA, CDR2 YSLEER. The ends lost 0 bases at V and 3 bases at J; junction bases unmatched: 6.

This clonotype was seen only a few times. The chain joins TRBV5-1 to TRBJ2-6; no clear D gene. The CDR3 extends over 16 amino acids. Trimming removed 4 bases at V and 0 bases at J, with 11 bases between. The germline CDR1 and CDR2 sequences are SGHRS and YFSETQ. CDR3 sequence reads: CASSPGLASGANVLTF. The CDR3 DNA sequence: TGCGCCAGCAGCCCCGGGCTGGCCTCTGGGGCCAACGTCCTGACTTTC.

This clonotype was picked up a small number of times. The DNA of the CDR3 is TGTGCCAGCGGATATGAGGGAGCGGGACGGAAAATTTCACCCCTCCACTTT. This sequence encodes CASGYEGAGRKISPLHF. The chain uses TRBV5-6 and TRBJ1-6; weak D call: TRBD1 (5 bases). V was shortened by 7 bases and J by 9 bases, with 26 bases between the two germline ends. Germline V gene data show CDR1 as SGHDT and CDR2 as YYEEEE. This CDR3 region has 17 residues.

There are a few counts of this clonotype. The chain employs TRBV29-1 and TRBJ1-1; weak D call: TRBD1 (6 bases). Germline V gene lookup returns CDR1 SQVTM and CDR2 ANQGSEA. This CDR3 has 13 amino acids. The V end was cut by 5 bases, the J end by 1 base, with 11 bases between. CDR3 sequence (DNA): TGCAGCGTTACCCGAGGGGGGAACACTGAAGCTTTCTTT. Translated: CSVTRGGNTEAFF.

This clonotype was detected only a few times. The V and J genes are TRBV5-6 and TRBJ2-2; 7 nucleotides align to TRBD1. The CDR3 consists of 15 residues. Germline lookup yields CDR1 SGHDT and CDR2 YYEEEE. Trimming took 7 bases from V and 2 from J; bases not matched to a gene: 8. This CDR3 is CASAETGRNTGELFF. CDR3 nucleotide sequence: TGTGCCAGCGCTGAGACAGGGAGAAACACCGGGGAGCTGTTTTTT.

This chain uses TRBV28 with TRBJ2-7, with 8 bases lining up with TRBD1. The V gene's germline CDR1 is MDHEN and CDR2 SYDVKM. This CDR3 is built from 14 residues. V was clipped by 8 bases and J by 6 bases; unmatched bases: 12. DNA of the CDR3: TGTGCCAGCTCCATTCCCCAGGGGGCGGGCGAGCAGTACTTC. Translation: CASSIPQGAGEQYF. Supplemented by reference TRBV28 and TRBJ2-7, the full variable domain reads DVKVTQSSRYLVKRTGEKVFLECVQDMDHENMFWYRQDPGLGLRLIYFSYDVKMKEKGDIPEGYSVSREKKERFSLILESASTNQTSMYLCASSIPQGAGEQYFGPGTRLTVT.

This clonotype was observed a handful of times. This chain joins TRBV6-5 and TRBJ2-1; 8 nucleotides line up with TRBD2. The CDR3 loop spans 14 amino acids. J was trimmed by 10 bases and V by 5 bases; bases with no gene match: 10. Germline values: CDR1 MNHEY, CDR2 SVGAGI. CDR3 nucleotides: TGTGCCAGCAGTAAACCCTATATAGCGGGAGAGCAGTTCTTC. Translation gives CASSKPYIAGEQFF.

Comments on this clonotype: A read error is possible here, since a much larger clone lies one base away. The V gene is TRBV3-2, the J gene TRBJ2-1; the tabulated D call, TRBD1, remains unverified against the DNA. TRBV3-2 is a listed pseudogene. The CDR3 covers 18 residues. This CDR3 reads CASSPPFSFGRNDNEQFF. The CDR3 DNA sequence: TGTGCCAGCAGCCCCCCCTTTAGTTTTGGCAGGAATGACAATGAGCAGTTCTTC.

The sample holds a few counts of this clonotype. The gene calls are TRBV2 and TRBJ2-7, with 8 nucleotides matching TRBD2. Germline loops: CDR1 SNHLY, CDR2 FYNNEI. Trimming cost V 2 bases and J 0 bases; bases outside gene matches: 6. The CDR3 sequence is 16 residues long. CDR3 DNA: TGTGCCAGCAGTGAATACGGCGGGAGGAGCTCCTACGAGCAGTACTTC. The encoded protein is CASSEYGGRSSYEQYF. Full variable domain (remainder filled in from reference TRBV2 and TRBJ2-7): EPEVTQTPSHQVTQMGQEVILRCVPISNHLYFYWYRQILGQKVEFLVSFYNNEISEKSEIFDDQFSVERPDGSNFTLKIRSTKLEDSAMYFCASSEYGGRSSYEQYFGPGTRLTVT.

The CDR3 DNA follows: TGTGCCAGTAAACTGACAGGGACCCCGAACACCGGGGAGCTGTTTTTT. Its protein product is CASKLTGTPNTGELFF. The rearrangement uses TRBV19 and TRBJ2-2, with 7 bases fitting TRBD1. CDR1 is LNHDA, CDR2 SQIVND, per germline (reference sequence). The CDR3 extends over 16 amino acids. V shed 7 bases, J shed 0 bases, and the junction held 8 bases outside the gene matches.

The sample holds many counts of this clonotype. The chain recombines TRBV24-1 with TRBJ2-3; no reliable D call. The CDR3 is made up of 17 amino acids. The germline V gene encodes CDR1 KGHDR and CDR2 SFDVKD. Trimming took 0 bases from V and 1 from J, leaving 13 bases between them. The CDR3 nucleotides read TGTGCCACCAGTGATTTGAAAGGCATCAGAGGCACAGATACGCAGTATTTT. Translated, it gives CATSDLKGIRGTDTQYF.

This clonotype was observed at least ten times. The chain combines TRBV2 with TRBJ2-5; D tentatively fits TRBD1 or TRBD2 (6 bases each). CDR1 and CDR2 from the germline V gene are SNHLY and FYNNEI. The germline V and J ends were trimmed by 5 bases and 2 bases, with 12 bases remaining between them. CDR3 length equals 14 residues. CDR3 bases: TGTGCCAGCAGTAGACTAGGGGGACAAGAGACCCAGTACTTC. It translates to CASSRLGGQETQYF.

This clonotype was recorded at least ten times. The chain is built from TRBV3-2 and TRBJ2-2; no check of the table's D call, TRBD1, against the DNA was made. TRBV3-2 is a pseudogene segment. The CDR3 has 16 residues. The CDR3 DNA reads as TGTGCCAGCAGCCAAGTGTTCCCGAAAAGGGCCGGGGAGCTGTTTTTT. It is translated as CASSQVFPKRAGELFF.

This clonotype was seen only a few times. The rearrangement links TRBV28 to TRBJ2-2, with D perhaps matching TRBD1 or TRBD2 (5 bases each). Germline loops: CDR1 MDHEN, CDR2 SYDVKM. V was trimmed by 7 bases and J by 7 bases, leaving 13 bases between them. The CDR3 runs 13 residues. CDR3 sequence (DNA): TGTGCCAGCAACGTGGGACGAATCGGGGAGCTGTTTTTT. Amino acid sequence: CASNVGRIGELFF.

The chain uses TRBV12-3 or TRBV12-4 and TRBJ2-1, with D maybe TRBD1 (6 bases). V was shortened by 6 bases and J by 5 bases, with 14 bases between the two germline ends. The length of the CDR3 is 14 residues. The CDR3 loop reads CASRLQGRDNEQFF. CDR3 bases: TGTGCCAGCAGGCTACAGGGACGTGACAATGAGCAGTTCTTC.

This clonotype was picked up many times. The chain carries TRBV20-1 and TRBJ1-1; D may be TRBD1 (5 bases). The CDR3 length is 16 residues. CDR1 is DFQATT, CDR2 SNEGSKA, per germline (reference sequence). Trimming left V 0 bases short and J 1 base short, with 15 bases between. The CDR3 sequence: CSARDPFGHSNTEAFF. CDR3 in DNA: TGCAGTGCTAGAGATCCATTCGGACACTCGAACACTGAAGCTTTCTTT.

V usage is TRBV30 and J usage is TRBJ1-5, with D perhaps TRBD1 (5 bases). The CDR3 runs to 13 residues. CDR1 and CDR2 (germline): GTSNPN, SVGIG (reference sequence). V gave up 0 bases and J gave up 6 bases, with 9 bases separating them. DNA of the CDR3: TGTGCCTGGAGTGTACAGGTTCGTCAGCCCCAGCATTTT. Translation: CAWSVQVRQPQHF.

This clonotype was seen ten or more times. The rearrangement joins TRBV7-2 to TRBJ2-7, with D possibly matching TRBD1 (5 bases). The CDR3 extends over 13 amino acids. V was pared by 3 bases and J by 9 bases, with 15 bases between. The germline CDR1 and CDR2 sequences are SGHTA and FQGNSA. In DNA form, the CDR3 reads TGTGCCAGCAGCTTGGTTGGCCTAGGGGTGCAGTACTTC. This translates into CASSLVGLGVQYF.

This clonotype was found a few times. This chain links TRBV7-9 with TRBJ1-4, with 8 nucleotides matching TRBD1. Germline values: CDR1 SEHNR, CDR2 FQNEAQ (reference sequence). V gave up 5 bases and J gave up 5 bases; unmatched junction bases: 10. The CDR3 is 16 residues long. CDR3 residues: CASSPQVGQVNEKLFF. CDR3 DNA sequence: TGTGCCAGCAGCCCACAGGTGGGACAGGTCAATGAAAAACTGTTTTTT.

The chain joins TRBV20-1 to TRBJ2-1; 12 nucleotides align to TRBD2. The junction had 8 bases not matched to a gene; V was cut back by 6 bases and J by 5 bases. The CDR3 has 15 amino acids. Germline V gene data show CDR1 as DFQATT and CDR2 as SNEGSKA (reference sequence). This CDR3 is CSARLAGAFNNEQFF. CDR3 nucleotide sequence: TGCAGTGCAAGACTAGCGGGAGCTTTTAACAATGAGCAGTTCTTC.

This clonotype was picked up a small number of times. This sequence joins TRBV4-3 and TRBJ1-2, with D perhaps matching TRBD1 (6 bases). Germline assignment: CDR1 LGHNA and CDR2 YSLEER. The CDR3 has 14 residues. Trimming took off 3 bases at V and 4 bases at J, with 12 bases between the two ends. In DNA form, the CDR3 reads TGCGCCAGCAGCCAGCTTACAGGGCCCTATGGCTACACCTTC. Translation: CASSQLTGPYGYTF.

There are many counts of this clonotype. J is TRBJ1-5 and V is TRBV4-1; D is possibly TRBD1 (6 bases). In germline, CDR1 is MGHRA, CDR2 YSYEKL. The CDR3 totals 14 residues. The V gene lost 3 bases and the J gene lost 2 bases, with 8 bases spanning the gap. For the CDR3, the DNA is TGCGCCAGCAGCCACGGGGGCGGCAATCAGCCCCAGCATTTT. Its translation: CASSHGGGNQPQHF.

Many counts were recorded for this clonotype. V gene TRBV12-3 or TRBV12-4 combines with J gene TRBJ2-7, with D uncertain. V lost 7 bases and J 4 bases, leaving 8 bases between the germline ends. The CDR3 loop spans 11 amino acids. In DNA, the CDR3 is TGTGCCAGCAAACAAGGGTACGAGCAGTACTTC. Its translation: CASKQGYEQYF.

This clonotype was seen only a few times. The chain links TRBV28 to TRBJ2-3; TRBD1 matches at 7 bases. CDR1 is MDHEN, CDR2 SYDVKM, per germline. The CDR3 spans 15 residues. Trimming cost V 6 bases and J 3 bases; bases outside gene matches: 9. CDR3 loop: CASRTTGTVTDTQYF. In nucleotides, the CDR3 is TGTGCCAGCAGGACTACCGGGACAGTAACAGATACGCAGTATTTT.

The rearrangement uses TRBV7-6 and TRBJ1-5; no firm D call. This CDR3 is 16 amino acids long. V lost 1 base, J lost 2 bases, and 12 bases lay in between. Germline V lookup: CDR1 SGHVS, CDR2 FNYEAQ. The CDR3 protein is CASSLESGLGNQPQHF. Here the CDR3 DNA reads TGTGCCAGCAGCTTAGAGTCGGGTCTTGGCAATCAGCCCCAGCATTTT.

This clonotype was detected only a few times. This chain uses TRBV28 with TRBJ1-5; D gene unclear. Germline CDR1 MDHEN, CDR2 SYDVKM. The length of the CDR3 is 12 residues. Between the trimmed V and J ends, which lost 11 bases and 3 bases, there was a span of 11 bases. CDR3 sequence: CAGRQPNQPQHF. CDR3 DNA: TGTGCCGGAAGGCAGCCCAATCAGCCCCAGCATTTT.

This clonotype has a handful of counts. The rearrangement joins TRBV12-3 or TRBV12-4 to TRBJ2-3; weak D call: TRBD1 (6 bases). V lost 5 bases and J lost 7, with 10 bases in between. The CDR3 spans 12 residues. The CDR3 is CASSGTLHTQYF. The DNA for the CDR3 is TGTGCCAGCAGTGGGACACTTCATACGCAGTATTTT.

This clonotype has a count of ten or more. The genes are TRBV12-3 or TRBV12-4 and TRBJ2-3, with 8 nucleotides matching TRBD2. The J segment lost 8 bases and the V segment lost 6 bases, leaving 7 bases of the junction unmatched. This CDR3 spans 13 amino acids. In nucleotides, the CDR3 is TGTGCCAGCAGGCTATCGCGGGAGGTTACGCAGTATTTT. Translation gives CASRLSREVTQYF.

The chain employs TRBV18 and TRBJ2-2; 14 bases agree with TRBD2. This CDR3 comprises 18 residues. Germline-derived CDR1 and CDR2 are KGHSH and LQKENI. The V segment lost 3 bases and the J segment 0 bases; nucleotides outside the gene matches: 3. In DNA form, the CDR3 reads TGTGCCAGCTCACCGAGACTAGCGGGAGGGCCGAACACCGGGGAGCTGTTTTTT. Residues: CASSPRLAGGPNTGELFF.

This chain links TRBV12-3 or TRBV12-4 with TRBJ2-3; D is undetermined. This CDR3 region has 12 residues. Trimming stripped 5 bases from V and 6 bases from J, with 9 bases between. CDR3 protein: CASSQKLDTQYF. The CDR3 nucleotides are TGTGCCAGCAGTCAAAAACTGGATACGCAGTATTTT.

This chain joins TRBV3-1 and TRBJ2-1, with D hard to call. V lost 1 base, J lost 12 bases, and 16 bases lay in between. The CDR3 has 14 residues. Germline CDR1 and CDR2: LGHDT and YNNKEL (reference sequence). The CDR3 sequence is CASSQAARVIAQFF. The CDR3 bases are TGTGCCAGCAGCCAAGCGGCGCGTGTCATAGCGCAGTTCTTC.